This T cell receptor (beta chain) was recorded in a study of spatial heterogeneity in lung cancer. Turning to the study itself: A unique TCR and UMI combination showed up more than ten times in raw reads, on average.

Whole-study findings and limits: Tumors with more nonsynonymous mutations had more expanded intratumoral alpha and beta TCRs.

TCRdb re-derived calls from the 5' RACE reads in MiXCR, one entry per CDR3 protein. Among about 9,200 distinct CDR3 sequences listed, 4% to 6% were seen once. Germline-derived CDR1 and CDR2 are MNHNY and SVGAGI (reference sequence). The CDR3 is 11 residues long. Trimming shortened V by 2 bases and J by 5 bases, and 3 bases separated the two germline ends. Time point meaning: sample taken at primary tumor resection. The donors, 72 patients with untreated early-stage non-small cell lung cancer, provided the samples. Material for sequencing was whole RNA from tumor, nontumor lung or frozen PBMC, left unsorted. At least ten counts were recorded for this clonotype. Antigen: not known.

Sequenced material: lung tumor tissue, taken at surgery. The TCR originated in a female donor with early-stage non-small cell lung cancer. The V and J genes are TRBV6-6 and TRBJ1-2; no clear D gene. CDR3 amino acids: CASSYGYGYTF. CDR3 DNA: TGTGCCAGCAGTTACGGGTATGGCTACACCTTC.